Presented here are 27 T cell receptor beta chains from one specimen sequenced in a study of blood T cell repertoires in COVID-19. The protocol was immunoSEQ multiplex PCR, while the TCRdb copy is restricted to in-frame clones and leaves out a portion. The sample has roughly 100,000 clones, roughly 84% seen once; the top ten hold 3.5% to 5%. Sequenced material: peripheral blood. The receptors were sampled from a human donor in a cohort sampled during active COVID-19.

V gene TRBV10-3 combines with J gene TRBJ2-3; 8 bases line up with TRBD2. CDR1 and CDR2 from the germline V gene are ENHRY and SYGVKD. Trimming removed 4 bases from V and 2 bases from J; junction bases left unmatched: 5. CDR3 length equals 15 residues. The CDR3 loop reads CAISANGGATDTQYF. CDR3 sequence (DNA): TGTGCCATCAGTGCAAACGGGGGGGCCACAGATACGCAGTATTTT.

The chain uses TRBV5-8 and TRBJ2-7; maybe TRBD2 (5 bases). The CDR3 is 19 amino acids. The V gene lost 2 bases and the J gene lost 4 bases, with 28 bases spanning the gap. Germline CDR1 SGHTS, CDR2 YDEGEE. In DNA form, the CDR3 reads TGTGCCAGCAGCTTCACGGGGAGTCCCCGCCCCCGCTTTGCTTACGAGCAGTACTTC. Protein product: CASSFTGSPRPRFAYEQYF.

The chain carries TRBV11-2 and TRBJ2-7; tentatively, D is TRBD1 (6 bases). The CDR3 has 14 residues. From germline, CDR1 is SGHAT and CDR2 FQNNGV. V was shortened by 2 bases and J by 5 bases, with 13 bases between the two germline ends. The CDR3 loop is CASSLRRQAHEQYF. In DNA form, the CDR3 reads TGTGCCAGCAGCTTAAGACGACAGGCCCACGAGCAGTACTTC.

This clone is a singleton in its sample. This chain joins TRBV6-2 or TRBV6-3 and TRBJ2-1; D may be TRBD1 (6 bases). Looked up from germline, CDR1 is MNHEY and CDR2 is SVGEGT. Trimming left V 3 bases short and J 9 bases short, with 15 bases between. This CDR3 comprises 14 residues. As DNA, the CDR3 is TGTGCCAGCAGTTATCACAGGGTTGGCGGTGAGCAGTTCTTC. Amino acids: CASSYHRVGGEQFF.

CDR3: CASSPGTGGYEQYF. CDR3 in DNA: TGTGCCAGCTCACCGGGGACAGGGGGCTACGAGCAGTACTTC. This chain connects TRBV18 to TRBJ2-7, with 11 bases lining up with TRBD1. The CDR3 is 14 residues long. Trimming cost V 3 bases and J 3 bases; bases outside gene matches: 1. The germline V gene encodes CDR1 KGHSH and CDR2 LQKENI.

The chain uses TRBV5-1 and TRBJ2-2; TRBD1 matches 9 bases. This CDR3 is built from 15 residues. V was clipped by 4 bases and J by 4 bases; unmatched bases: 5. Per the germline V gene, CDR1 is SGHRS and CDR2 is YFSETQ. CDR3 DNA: TGCGCCAGCAGCGACACGGGACAGGGCACCGGGGAGCTGTTTTTT. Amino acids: CASSDTGQGTGELFF.

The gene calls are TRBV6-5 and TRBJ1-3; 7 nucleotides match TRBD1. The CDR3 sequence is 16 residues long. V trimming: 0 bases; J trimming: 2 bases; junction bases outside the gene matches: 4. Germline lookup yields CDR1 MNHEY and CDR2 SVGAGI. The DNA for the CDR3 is TGTGCCAGCAGTTACTCGGGGCAGGGGGCTGGAAACACCATATATTTT. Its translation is CASSYSGQGAGNTIYF.

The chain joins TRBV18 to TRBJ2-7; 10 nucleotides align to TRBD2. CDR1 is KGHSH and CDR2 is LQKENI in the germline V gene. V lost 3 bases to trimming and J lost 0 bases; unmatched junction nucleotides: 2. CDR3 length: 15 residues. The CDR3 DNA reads TGTGCCAGCTCACCTAGCGGGGGGAGCTCCTACGAGCAGTACTTC. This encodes CASSPSGGSSYEQYF.

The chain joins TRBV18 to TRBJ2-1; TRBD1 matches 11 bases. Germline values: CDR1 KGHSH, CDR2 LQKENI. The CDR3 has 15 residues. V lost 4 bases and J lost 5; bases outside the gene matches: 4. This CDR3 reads CASSRGTGGNNEQFF. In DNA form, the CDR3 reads TGTGCCAGCTCACGTGGGACAGGGGGTAACAATGAGCAGTTCTTC.

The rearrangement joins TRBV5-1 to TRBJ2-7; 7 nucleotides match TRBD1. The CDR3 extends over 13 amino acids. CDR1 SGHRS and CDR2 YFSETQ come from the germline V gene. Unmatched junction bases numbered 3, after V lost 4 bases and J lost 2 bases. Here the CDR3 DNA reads TGCGCCAGCAGCGCACAGGGGACCTACGAGCAGTACTTC. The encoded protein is CASSAQGTYEQYF.

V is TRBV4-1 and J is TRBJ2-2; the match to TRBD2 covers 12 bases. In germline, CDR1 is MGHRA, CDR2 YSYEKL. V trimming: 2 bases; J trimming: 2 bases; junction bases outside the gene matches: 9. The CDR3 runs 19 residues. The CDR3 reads CASSQLRLAGATNTGELFF. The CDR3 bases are TGCGCCAGCAGCCAACTACGACTAGCGGGGGCCACCAACACCGGGGAGCTGTTTTTT.

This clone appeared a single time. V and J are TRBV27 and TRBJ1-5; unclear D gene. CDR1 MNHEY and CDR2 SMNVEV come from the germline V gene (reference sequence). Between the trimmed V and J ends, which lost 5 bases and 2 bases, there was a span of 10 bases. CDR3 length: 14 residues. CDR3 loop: CASSALSGNQPQHF. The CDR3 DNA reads TGTGCCAGCAGTGCACTATCCGGCAATCAGCCCCAGCATTTT.

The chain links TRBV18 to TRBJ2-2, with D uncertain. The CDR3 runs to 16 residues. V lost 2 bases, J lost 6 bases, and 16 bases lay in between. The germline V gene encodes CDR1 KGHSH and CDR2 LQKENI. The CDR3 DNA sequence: TGTGCCAGCTCACCAGCCCAGGTTTGGTCCGCCGGGGAGCTGTTTTTT. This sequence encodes CASSPAQVWSAGELFF.

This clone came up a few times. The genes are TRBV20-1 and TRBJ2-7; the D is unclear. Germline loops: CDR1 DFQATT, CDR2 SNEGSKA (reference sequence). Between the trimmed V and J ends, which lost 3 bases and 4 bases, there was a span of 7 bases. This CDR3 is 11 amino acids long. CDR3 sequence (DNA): TGCAGTGCTAGTGCGAGATACGAGCAGTACTTC. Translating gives CSASARYEQYF.

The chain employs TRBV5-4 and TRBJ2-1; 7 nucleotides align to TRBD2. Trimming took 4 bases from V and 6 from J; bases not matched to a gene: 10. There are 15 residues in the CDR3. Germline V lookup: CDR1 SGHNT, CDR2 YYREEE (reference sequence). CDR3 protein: CASSPPGTTPNEQFF. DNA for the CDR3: TGTGCCAGCAGCCCCCCAGGGACTACCCCCAATGAGCAGTTCTTC.

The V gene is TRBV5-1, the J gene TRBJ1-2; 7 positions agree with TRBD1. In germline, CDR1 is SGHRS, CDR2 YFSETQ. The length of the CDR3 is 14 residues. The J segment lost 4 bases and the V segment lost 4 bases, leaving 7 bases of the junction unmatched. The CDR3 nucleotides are TGCGCCAGCAGCCCTAGACAGGGTCTCTATGGCTACACCTTC. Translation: CASSPRQGLYGYTF.

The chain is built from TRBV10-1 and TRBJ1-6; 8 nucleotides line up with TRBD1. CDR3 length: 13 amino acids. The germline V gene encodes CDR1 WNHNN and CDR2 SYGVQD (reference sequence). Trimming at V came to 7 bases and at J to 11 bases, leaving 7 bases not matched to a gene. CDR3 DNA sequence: TGCGCCAGCAAACCTGGGACAGGAACACCCCTCCACTTT. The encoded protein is CASKPGTGTPLHF.

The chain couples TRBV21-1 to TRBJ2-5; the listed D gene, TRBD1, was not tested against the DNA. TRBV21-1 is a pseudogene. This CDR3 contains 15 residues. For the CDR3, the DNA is TGTGCCAGCTCTCCCCGTAGGACAGGAAGAGAGACCCAGTACTTC. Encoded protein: CASSPRRTGRETQYF.

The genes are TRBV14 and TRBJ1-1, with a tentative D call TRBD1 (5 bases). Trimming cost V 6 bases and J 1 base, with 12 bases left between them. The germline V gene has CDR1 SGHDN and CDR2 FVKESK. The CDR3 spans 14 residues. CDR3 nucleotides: TGTGCCAGCAGACCCGGACAAGAGAACACTGAAGCTTTCTTT. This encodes CASRPGQENTEAFF.

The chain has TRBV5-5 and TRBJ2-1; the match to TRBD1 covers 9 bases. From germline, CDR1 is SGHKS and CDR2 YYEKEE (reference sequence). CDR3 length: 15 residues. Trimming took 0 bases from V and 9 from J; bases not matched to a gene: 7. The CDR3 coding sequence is TGTGCCAGCAGCTTGGAGGGACAGGGAGGAGGTGAGCAGTTCTTC. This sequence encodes CASSLEGQGGGEQFF.

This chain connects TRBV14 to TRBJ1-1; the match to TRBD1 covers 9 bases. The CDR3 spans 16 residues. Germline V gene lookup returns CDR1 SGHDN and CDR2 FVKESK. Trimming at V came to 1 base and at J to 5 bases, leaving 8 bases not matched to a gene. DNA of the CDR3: TGTGCCAGCAGCCAAGGTGTGACAGGGGGTTGGACTGAAGCTTTCTTT. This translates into CASSQGVTGGWTEAFF.

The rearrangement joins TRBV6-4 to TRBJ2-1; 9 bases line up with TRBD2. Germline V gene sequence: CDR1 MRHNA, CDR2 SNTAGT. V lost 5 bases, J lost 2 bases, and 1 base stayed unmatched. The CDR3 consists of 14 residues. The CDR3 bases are TGTGCCAGCAGTCGCGGGGGGGCCTACAATGAGCAGTTCTTC. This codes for CASSRGGAYNEQFF.

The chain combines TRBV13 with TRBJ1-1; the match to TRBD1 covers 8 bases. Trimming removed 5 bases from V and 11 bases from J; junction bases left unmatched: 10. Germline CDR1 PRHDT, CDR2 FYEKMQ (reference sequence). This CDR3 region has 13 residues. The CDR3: CASSPGTGRRAFF. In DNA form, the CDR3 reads TGTGCCAGCAGCCCCGGGACAGGTCGTAGGGCTTTCTTT. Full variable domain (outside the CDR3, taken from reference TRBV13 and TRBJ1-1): AAGVIQSPRHLIKEKRETATLKCYPIPRHDTVYWYQQGPGQDPQFLISFYEKMQSDKGSIPDRFSAQQFSDYHSELNMSSLELGDSALYFCASSPGTGRRAFFGQGTRLTVV.

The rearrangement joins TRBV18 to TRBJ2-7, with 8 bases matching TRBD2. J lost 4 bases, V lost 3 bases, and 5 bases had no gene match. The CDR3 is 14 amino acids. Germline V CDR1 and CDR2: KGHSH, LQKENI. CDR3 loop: CASSPTSESYEQYF. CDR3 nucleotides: TGTGCCAGCTCACCGACTAGCGAGAGTTACGAGCAGTACTTC.

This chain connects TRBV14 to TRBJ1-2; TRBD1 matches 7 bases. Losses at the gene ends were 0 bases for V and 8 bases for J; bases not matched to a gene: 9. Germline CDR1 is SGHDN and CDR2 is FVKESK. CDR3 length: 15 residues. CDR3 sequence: CASSQEPTGPRGYTF. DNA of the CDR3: TGTGCCAGCAGCCAAGAACCGACAGGGCCGAGGGGCTACACCTTC.

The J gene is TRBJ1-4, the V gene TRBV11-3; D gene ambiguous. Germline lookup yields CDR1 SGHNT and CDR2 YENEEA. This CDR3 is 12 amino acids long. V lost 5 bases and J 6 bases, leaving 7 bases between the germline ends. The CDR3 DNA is TGTGCCAGCAGCATCGGGTATGAAAAACTGTTTTTT. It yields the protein CASSIGYEKLFF.

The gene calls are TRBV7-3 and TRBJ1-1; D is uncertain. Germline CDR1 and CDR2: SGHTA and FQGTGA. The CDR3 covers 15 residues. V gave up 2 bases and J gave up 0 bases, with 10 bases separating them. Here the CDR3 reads CASSLGRGMNTEAFF. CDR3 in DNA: TGTGCCAGCAGCTTAGGACGGGGAATGAACACTGAAGCTTTCTTT.